This T cell receptor (beta chain) was recorded in a study of blood T cell repertoires in COVID-19. Across the study: Samples came from the United States, Italy and Spain, spanning acute and convalescent COVID-19. Sources were T cells, B-cell-depleted T cells, or PBMCs; the material itself was cDNA or gDNA.

Authors' methods: Estimation of nucleated cell counts was performed using reference gene primer amplification. Profiling relied on immunoSEQ multiplex PCR, and the TCRdb table lists in-frame clones only, not all of them. Clonal size and the V and J genes are those of that table, whereas D and trimming came from the DNA. The data contain tens of thousands of clones, 88% of them singletons. The germline V gene encodes CDR1 KGHSH and CDR2 LQKENI. The CDR3 sequence is 15 residues long. V shed 6 bases and J 5 bases; nucleotides not matched to a gene: 9. The receptor's source is a human donor in a cohort sampled during active COVID-19. This chain links TRBV18 with TRBJ2-7; 11 positions agree with TRBD2. Input material: peripheral blood. The CDR3 sequence is CASSPELAGEDEQYF. The CDR3 nucleotides are TGTGCCAGCTCCCCCGAACTAGCGGGAGAAGACGAGCAGTACTTC.